These 24 T cell receptor beta chains were sequenced from one sample in a study of cytomegalovirus exposure and HLA in healthy donors. Vbeta (60) and Jbeta (13) primers were used in the PCR. TCRdb keeps only in-frame clones here, not all; method: immunoSEQ multiplex PCR. This table holds about 63,000 clones, around 73% found once. Sequencing input: PBMCs. The receptors come from a man aged 50 to 59 in good health and CMV-seronegative.

This clone was recorded a few times. The J gene is TRBJ2-7, the V gene TRBV5-3, with 9 nucleotides matching TRBD2. TRBV5-3 is designated an ORF whose function remains uncertain. The CDR3 spans 17 residues. V was pared by 1 base and J by 0 bases, with 8 bases of the junction left unmatched. The CDR3 here is CARSLLGTRGGSYEQYF. DNA for the CDR3: TGTGCCAGAAGCTTGTTGGGAACGCGGGGGGGCTCCTACGAGCAGTACTTC.

This rearrangement joins TRBV6-5 to TRBJ1-1, with D perhaps TRBD1 (5 bases). The germline CDR1 and CDR2 sequences are MNHEY and SVGAGI. The CDR3 runs to 15 residues. V shed 0 bases and J shed 2 bases, with 10 bases lying between them. CDR3 nucleotides: TGTGCCAGCAGTTACTCGACGACAGCTAACACTGAAGCTTTCTTT. Its protein product is CASSYSTTANTEAFF.

CDR3 loop: CASSFGGNYGYTF. In DNA, the CDR3 is TGTGCCAGCAGCTTTGGAGGAAACTATGGCTACACCTTC. V and J are TRBV11-1 and TRBJ1-2; D not resolved. The CDR3 totals 13 residues. Germline lookup yields CDR1 SGHAT and CDR2 FQDESV (reference sequence). V was shortened by 3 bases and J by 2 bases, with 7 bases between the two germline ends. The variable domain in full, with the rest retrieved from reference TRBV11-1 and TRBJ1-2, is EAEVAQSPRYKITEKSQAVAFWCDPISGHATLYWYRQILGQGPELLVQFQDESVVDDSQLPKDRFSAERLKGVDSTLKIQPAELGDSAMYLCASSFGGNYGYTFGSGTRLTVV.

This chain joins TRBV6-5 and TRBJ1-5; TRBD1 might be the D (5 bases). CDR1 and CDR2 (germline): MNHEY, SVGAGI. The V gene lost 5 bases and the J gene lost 6 bases, with 11 bases spanning the gap. This CDR3 contains 13 residues. The CDR3, as DNA: TGTGCCAGCAGTCCAACAAGGGGTCAGCCCCAGCATTTT. Translating gives CASSPTRGQPQHF.

The chain recombines TRBV10-3 with TRBJ2-5, with a tentative D call TRBD2 (5 bases). The germline gives CDR1 ENHRY, CDR2 SYGVKD. This CDR3 region has 14 residues. V was pared by 10 bases and J by 5 bases, with 20 bases between. CDR3 nucleotides: TGTGCCACCACCCGGTCGGGGAATGAGGAGACCCAGTACTTC. It translates to CATTRSGNEETQYF.

The rearrangement links TRBV19 to TRBJ1-2; 8 nucleotides agree with TRBD1. After removal of 6 bases from V and 4 bases from J, the junction contained 7 bases not matched to a gene. Germline V gene lookup returns CDR1 LNHDA and CDR2 SQIVND (reference sequence). There are 14 residues in the CDR3. This CDR3 reads CASRLQGGLYGYTF. Here the CDR3 DNA reads TGTGCCAGTAGATTACAGGGGGGACTCTATGGCTACACCTTC.

The chain carries TRBV18 and TRBJ1-1; no firm D call. Germline loops: CDR1 KGHSH, CDR2 LQKENI. The V end was cut by 6 bases, the J end by 2 bases, with 10 bases between. The CDR3 has 13 residues. CDR3 DNA sequence: TGTGCCAGCTCTCAAACGGGAAACACTGAAGCTTTCTTT. Translated, it gives CASSQTGNTEAFF.

This clone was counted a few times. The chain has TRBV6-1 and TRBJ2-3; 11 nucleotides agree with TRBD2. Germline V gives CDR1 MNHNS, CDR2 SASEGT. Losses at the gene ends were 4 bases for V and 4 bases for J; bases not matched to a gene: 1. The CDR3 is made up of 14 amino acids. CDR3 in amino acids: CASSVAGGPDTQYF. CDR3 in DNA: TGTGCCAGCAGTGTAGCGGGGGGGCCAGATACGCAGTATTTT.

This chain joins TRBV19 and TRBJ2-5; maybe TRBD2 (6 bases). The V end lost 5 bases, the J end lost 0 bases, and 16 bases lay between the germline ends. CDR1 is LNHDA and CDR2 is SQIVND in the germline V gene (reference sequence). The CDR3 runs 16 residues. In DNA, the CDR3 is TGTGCCAGTAGTTCCCCGAGGGGCGGGAACCAAGAGACCCAGTACTTC. It codes for CASSSPRGGNQETQYF. Full variable domain (outside the CDR3, taken from reference TRBV19 and TRBJ2-5): DGGITQSPKYLFRKEGQNVTLSCEQNLNHDAMYWYRQDPGQGLRLIYYSQIVNDFQKGDIAEGYSVSREKKESFPLTVTSAQKNPTAFYLCASSSPRGGNQETQYFGPGTRLLVL.

The rearrangement joins TRBV5-1 to TRBJ2-7; 9 bases are a match to TRBD1. This CDR3 is built from 14 residues. Germline values: CDR1 SGHRS, CDR2 YFSETQ. J gave up 5 bases and V 6 bases, and 9 bases lay outside the gene matches. DNA for the CDR3: TGCGCCAGCAACTCTGGGACAGGGATCCACGAGCAGTACTTC. Translating it yields CASNSGTGIHEQYF.

The rearrangement links TRBV25-1 to TRBJ1-1; TRBD1 is a possible D gene (5 bases). The CDR3 totals 11 residues. Per the germline V gene, CDR1 is MGHDK and CDR2 is SYGVNS. The V gene lost 7 bases and the J gene lost 6 bases, with 9 bases spanning the gap. CDR3 DNA sequence: TGTGCCAGCACCGGGGGGTCTGAAGCTTTCTTT. It is translated as CASTGGSEAFF.

This clone showed up just once. This rearrangement joins TRBV18 to TRBJ1-2; D might be TRBD1 (5 bases). There are 14 residues in the CDR3. The germline CDR1 and CDR2 sequences are KGHSH and LQKENI. V lost 2 bases, J lost 4 bases, and 11 bases lay in between. Written as DNA, the CDR3 is TGTGCCAGCTCACCAGCGCCGGGGGGCTATGGCTACACCTTC. Amino acid sequence: CASSPAPGGYGYTF.

The chain recombines TRBV11-3 with TRBJ2-1; maybe TRBD1 (6 bases). The CDR3 spans 15 residues. In germline, CDR1 is SGHNT, CDR2 YENEEA. V lost 1 base and J 0 bases, leaving 7 bases between the germline ends. In DNA, the CDR3 is TGTGCCAGCAGCTTAGGGACAGTCTCCTACAATGAGCAGTTCTTC. Its translation: CASSLGTVSYNEQFF.

V is TRBV2 and J is TRBJ2-2; perhaps TRBD2 as D (6 bases). The germline V and J ends were trimmed by 5 bases and 2 bases, with 12 bases remaining between them. Germline assignment: CDR1 SNHLY and CDR2 FYNNEI. The CDR3 sequence is 15 residues long. The DNA for the CDR3 is TGTGCCAGCAGTCGGCGGACTACCAACACCGGGGAGCTGTTTTTT. Translation: CASSRRTTNTGELFF.

This clone was detected a few times. The V gene is TRBV11-2, the J gene TRBJ1-1; 7 nucleotides agree with TRBD1. Germline values: CDR1 SGHAT, CDR2 FQNNGV. The CDR3 contains 15 residues. V lost 5 bases, J lost 4 bases, and 10 bases stayed unmatched. The DNA of the CDR3 is TGTGCCAGCAGCACCGACAGGGTAGGAGGCACTGAAGCTTTCTTT. The encoded protein is CASSTDRVGGTEAFF. The full variable domain, its missing parts supplied by reference TRBV11-2 and TRBJ1-1, is EAGVAQSPRYKIIEKRQSVAFWCNPISGHATLYWYQQILGQGPKLLIQFQNNGVVDDSQLPKDRFSAERLKGVDSTLKIQPAKLEDSAVYLCASSTDRVGGTEAFFGQGTRLTVV.

This clone appeared a single time. The chain carries TRBV5-1 and TRBJ2-3; possibly TRBD1 for D (6 bases). Germline V gene data show CDR1 as SGHRS and CDR2 as YFSETQ. The CDR3 is made up of 15 amino acids. V was clipped by 9 bases and J by 0 bases, with 17 bases between them. This CDR3 is CATRPVGGSTDTQYF. The CDR3 nucleotides read TGCGCCACCAGACCCGTAGGGGGAAGCACAGATACGCAGTATTTT.

The J gene is TRBJ2-7, the V gene TRBV5-1; possible D gene TRBD1, 5 bases. Germline V lookup: CDR1 SGHRS, CDR2 YFSETQ. The V gene lost 0 bases and the J gene lost 7 bases, with 14 bases spanning the gap. The length of the CDR3 is 14 residues. The CDR3 DNA reads TGCGCCAGCAGCTTGGCCGCTCAGGGCGGAGAGCAGTACTTC. It yields the protein CASSLAAQGGEQYF.

This chain connects TRBV6-1 to TRBJ1-5; 9 nucleotides align to TRBD1. Trimming took 8 bases from V and 6 from J; bases not matched to a gene: 8. This CDR3 is built from 14 residues. The germline gives CDR1 MNHNS, CDR2 SASEGT. CDR3 nucleotide sequence: TGTGCCAGCCTGAATACAGGGGGCGGTCAGCCCCAGCATTTT. It is translated as CASLNTGGGQPQHF.

This chain connects TRBV19 to TRBJ1-4, with 7 bases aligning to TRBD1. The germline CDR1 and CDR2 sequences are LNHDA and SQIVND (reference sequence). Germline trimming cut 7 bases from V and 8 bases from J; bases unmatched to any gene: 16. This CDR3 has 16 residues. CDR3 sequence reads: CASTPEGTALREKLFF. In DNA, the CDR3 is TGTGCCAGTACCCCCGAGGGGACAGCCCTAAGAGAAAAACTGTTTTTT.

This clone showed up just once. The V gene is TRBV30, the J gene TRBJ1-2; a weak D match, TRBD1 (5 bases). This CDR3 is 15 amino acids long. Germline V gene sequence: CDR1 GTSNPN, CDR2 SVGIG (reference sequence). V dropped 6 bases and J dropped 2 bases, with 19 bases sitting between them. CDR3 in DNA: TGTGCCTGTCGCCAAGTGCCCGACAGCAACTATGGCTACACCTTC. Its translation: CACRQVPDSNYGYTF.

The chain has TRBV11-2 and TRBJ2-2; TRBD1 matches at 7 bases. Trimming took 3 bases from V and 9 from J; bases not matched to a gene: 4. Germline values: CDR1 SGHAT, CDR2 FQNNGV. CDR3 length: 13 residues. CDR3: CASSLGTDRELFF. The CDR3 DNA sequence: TGTGCCAGCAGCTTGGGGACAGACAGGGAGCTGTTTTTT. The full variable domain, in which reference TRBV11-2 and TRBJ2-2 provide the parts outside the CDR3, is EAGVAQSPRYKIIEKRQSVAFWCNPISGHATLYWYQQILGQGPKLLIQFQNNGVVDDSQLPKDRFSAERLKGVDSTLKIQPAKLEDSAVYLCASSLGTDRELFFGEGSRLTVL.

The chain combines TRBV5-1 with TRBJ2-7; TRBD2 aligns across 13 bases. The V segment lost 3 bases and the J segment 0 bases; nucleotides outside the gene matches: 0. Germline lookup yields CDR1 SGHRS and CDR2 YFSETQ. The CDR3 spans 15 residues. The CDR3 sequence: CASSWTSGGSYEQYF. The CDR3 region has the DNA TGCGCCAGCAGCTGGACTAGCGGGGGCTCCTACGAGCAGTACTTC.

The gene calls are TRBV9 and TRBJ1-1, with D tentatively TRBD1 (6 bases). Per germline, CDR1 SGDLS and CDR2 YYNGEE. The ends were cut back, 0 bases at V and 2 bases at J, with 11 bases in the middle. This CDR3 is 15 amino acids long. CDR3 amino acids: CASSVGPGANTEAFF. CDR3 coding DNA: TGTGCCAGCAGCGTAGGACCAGGGGCCAACACTGAAGCTTTCTTT.

This chain connects TRBV2 to TRBJ2-3; 7 bases align to TRBD2. CDR1 and CDR2 from the germline V gene are SNHLY and FYNNEI. This CDR3 contains 15 residues. Germline trimming cut 10 bases from V and 2 bases from J; bases unmatched to any gene: 12. Written as DNA, the CDR3 is TGTGCCACAGGGCCGGCTAGCGGAAACACAGATACGCAGTATTTT. Translated, it gives CATGPASGNTDTQYF.